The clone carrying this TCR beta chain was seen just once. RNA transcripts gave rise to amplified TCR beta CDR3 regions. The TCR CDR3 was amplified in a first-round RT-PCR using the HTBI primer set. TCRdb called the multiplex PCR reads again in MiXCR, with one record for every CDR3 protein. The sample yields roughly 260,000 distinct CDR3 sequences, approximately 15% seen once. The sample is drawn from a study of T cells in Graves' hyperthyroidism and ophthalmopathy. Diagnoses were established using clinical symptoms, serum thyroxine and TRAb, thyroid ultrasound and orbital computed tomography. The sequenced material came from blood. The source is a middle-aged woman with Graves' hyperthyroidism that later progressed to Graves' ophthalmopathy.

As DNA, the CDR3 is TGTGCCAGCATCCTGGCGGGCCTGTGGCAGCCCCAGCATTTT. As protein: CASILAGLWQPQHF. The chain couples TRBV28 to TRBJ1-5; D gene unclear. The length of the CDR3 is 14 residues. V lost 7 bases to trimming and J lost 7 bases, with 17 bases between them. Looked up from germline, CDR1 is MDHEN and CDR2 is SYDVKM.